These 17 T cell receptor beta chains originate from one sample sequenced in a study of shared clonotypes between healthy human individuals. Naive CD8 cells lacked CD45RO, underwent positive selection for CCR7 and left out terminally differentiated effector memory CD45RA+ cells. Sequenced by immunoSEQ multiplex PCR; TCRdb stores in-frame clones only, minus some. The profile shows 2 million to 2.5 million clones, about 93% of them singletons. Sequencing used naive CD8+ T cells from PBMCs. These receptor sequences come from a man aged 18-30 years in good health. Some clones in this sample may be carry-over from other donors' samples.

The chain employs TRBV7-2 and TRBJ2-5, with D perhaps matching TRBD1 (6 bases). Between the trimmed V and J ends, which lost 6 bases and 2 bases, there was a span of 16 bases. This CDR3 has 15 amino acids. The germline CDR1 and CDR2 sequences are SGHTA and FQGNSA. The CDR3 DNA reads TGTGCCAGCAGTACCAGGGGTTCTGGGCAAGAGACCCAGTACTTC. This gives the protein CASSTRGSGQETQYF.

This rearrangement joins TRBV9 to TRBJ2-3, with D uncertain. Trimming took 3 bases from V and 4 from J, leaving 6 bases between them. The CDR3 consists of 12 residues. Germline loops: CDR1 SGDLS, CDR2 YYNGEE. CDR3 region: CASSEEPDTQYF. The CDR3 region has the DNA TGTGCCAGCAGCGAGGAGCCAGATACGCAGTATTTT. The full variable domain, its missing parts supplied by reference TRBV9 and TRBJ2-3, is DSGVTQTPKHLITATGQRVTLRCSPRSGDLSVYWYQQSLDQGLQFLIQYYNGEERAKGNILERFSAQQFPDLHSELNLSSLELGDSALYFCASSEEPDTQYFGPGTRLTVL.

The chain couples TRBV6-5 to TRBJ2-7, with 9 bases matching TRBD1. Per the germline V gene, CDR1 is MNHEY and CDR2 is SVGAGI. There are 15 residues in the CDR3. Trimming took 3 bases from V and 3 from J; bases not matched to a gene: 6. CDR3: CASSYTTGGGYEQYF. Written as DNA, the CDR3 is TGTGCCAGCAGTTATACCACAGGGGGCGGCTACGAGCAGTACTTC.

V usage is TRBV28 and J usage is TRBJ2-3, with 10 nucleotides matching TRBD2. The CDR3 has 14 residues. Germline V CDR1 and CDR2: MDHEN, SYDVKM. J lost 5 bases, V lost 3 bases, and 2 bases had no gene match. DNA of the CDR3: TGTGCCAGCAGTTTGCTAGCGGGAGAAGATACGCAGTATTTT. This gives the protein CASSLLAGEDTQYF. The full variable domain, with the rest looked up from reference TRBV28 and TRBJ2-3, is DVKVTQSSRYLVKRTGEKVFLECVQDMDHENMFWYRQDPGLGLRLIYFSYDVKMKEKGDIPEGYSVSREKKERFSLILESASTNQTSMYLCASSLLAGEDTQYFGPGTRLTVL.

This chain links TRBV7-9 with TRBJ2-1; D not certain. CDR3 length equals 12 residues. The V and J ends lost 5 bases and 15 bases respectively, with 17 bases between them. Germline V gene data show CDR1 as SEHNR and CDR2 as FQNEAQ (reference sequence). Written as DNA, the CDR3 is TGTGCCAGCAGCCCCCCGGATTCGAGGCCGTTCTTC. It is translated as CASSPPDSRPFF.

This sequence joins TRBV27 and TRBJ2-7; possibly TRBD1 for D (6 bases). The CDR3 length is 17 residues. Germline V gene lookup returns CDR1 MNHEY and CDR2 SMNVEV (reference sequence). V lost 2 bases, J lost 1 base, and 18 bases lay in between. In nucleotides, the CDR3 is TGTGCCAGCAGTTTAAGACCAGGGACATCGATATCCTACGAGCAGTACTTC. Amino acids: CASSLRPGTSISYEQYF.

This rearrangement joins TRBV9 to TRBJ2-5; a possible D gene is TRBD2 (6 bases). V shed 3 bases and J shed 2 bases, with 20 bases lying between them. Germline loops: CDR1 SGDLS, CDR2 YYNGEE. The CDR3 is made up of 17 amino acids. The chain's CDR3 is CASSANPTRSRQETQYF. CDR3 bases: TGTGCCAGCAGCGCCAACCCGACTAGGTCCCGTCAAGAGACCCAGTACTTC.

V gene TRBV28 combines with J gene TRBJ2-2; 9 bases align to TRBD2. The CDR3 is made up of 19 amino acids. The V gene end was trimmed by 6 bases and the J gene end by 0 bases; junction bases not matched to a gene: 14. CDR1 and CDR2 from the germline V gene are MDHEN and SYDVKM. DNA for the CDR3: TGTGCCAGCAGCTACCCTCCGGGACTAGCAGTCGCGAACACCGGGGAGCTGTTTTTT. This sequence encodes CASSYPPGLAVANTGELFF.

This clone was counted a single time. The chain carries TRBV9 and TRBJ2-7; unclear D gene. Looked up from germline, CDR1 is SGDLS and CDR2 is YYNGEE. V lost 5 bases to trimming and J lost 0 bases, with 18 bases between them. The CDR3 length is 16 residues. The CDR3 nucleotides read TGTGCCAGCAGTGAGTCTCCACTTATGACCTCCTACGAGCAGTACTTC. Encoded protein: CASSESPLMTSYEQYF.

CDR3 region: CASSPGGGPSYNEQFF. The DNA for the CDR3 is TGTGCCAGCAGTCCCGGGGGAGGGCCTAGCTACAATGAGCAGTTCTTC. The chain employs TRBV28 and TRBJ2-1; 7 bases agree with TRBD2. This CDR3 region has 16 residues. Germline trimming cut 5 bases from V and 3 bases from J; bases unmatched to any gene: 10. Germline V gene data show CDR1 as MDHEN and CDR2 as SYDVKM. The full variable domain, rest sourced from reference TRBV28 and TRBJ2-1, is DVKVTQSSRYLVKRTGEKVFLECVQDMDHENMFWYRQDPGLGLRLIYFSYDVKMKEKGDIPEGYSVSREKKERFSLILESASTNQTSMYLCASSPGGGPSYNEQFFGPGTRLTVL.

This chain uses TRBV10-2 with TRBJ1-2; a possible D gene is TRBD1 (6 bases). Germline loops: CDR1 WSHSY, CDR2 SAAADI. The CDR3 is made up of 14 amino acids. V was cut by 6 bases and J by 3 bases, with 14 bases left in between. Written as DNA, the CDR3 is TGCGCCAGCAGCCCGACAGGCGCTCACTATGGCTACACCTTC. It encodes CASSPTGAHYGYTF.

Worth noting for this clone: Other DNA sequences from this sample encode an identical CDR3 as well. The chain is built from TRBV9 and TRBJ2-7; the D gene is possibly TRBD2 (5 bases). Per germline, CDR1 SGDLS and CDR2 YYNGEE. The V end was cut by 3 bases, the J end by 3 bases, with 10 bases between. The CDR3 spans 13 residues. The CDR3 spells CASSGATSYEQYF. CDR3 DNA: TGTGCCAGCAGCGGCGCCACTAGCTACGAGCAGTACTTC.

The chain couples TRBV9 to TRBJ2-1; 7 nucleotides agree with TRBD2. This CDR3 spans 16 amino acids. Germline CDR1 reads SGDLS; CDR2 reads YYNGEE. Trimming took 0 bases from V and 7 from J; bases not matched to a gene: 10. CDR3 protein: CASSVDGAGVQNEQFF. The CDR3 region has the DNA TGTGCCAGCAGCGTAGATGGGGCGGGAGTCCAAAATGAGCAGTTCTTC.

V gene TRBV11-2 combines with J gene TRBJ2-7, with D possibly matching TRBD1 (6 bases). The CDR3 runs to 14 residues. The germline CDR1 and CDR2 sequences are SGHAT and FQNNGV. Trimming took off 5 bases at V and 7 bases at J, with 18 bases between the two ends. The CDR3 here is CASSLQGPSGEQYF. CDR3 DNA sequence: TGTGCCAGCAGCCTACAGGGCCCCTCGGGGGAGCAGTACTTC.

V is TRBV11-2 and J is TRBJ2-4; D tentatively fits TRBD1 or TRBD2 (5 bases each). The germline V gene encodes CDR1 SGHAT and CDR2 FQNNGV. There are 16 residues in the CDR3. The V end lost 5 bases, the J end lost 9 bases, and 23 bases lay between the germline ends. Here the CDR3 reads CASSARRGALRGIQYF. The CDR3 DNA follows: TGTGCCAGCAGCGCGCGAAGGGGCGCCCTTCGGGGCATTCAGTACTTC.

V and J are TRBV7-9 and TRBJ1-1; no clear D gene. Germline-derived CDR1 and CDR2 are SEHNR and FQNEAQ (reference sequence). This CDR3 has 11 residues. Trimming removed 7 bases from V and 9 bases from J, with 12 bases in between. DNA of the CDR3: TGTGCCAGCACGAGGAATTTAAAAGCTTTCTTT. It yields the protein CASTRNLKAFF.

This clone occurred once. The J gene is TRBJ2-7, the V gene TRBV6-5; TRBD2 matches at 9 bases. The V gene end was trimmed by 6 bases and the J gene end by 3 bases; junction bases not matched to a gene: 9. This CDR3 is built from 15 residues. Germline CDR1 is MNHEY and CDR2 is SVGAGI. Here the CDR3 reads CASRESGRPLYEQYF. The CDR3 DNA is TGTGCCAGCAGAGAGAGCGGGAGGCCTCTCTACGAGCAGTACTTC.